A single sample gave rise to the 30 T cell receptor beta chains below, sequenced in a study of T cells after yellow fever vaccination. TCRdb re-called the 5' RACE reads with MiXCR, one entry per CDR3 protein. The table has 350,000 to 450,000 distinct CDR3 sequences, roughly a sixth seen once. This specimen consisted of PBMCs, obtained before the yellow fever booster vaccination. The source is a man younger than 35 who received the YFV17D yellow fever vaccine.

CDR3 DNA sequence: TGTGCCAGCAGTGATTACTTGCAGACCATTAGCAATCAGCCCCAGCATTTT. Translated: CASSDYLQTISNQPQHF. The genes are TRBV6-1 and TRBJ1-5; no definite D call. Germline CDR1 and CDR2: MNHNS and SASEGT. This CDR3 has 17 amino acids. The ends were cut back, 3 bases at V and 0 bases at J, with 15 bases in the middle.

This sequence joins TRBV7-2 and TRBJ2-2; D is unresolved. Germline V CDR1 and CDR2: SGHTA, FQGNSA. The CDR3 is made up of 15 amino acids. V was trimmed by 5 bases and J by 2 bases, leaving 12 bases between them. In nucleotides, the CDR3 is TGTGCCAGCAGCCATTGGGCAGCAAACACCGGGGAGCTGTTTTTT. Protein sequence: CASSHWAANTGELFF.

This clonotype was picked up a small number of times. The rearrangement links TRBV11-2 to TRBJ2-7, with D possibly TRBD2 on 5 matching bases. Per the germline V gene, CDR1 is SGHAT and CDR2 is FQNNGV. V lost 5 bases, J lost 0 bases, and 5 bases lay in between. CDR3 length equals 12 residues. CDR3 residues: CASSGLSYEQYF. The CDR3 nucleotides are TGTGCCAGCAGCGGACTCTCCTACGAGCAGTACTTC.

The chain carries TRBV21-1 and TRBJ2-7; the D segment call TRBD2 is taken from the table without a DNA check. TRBV21-1 is marked as a pseudogene. The CDR3 is made up of 15 amino acids. The CDR3 loop reads CASSKERRETYEQYF. As DNA, the CDR3 is TGTGCCAGCAGCAAAGAGAGGCGGGAGACCTACGAGCAGTACTTC.

This clonotype has more than one count but fewer than ten. The chain combines TRBV4-1 with TRBJ2-2; perhaps D is TRBD1 or TRBD2 (6 bases each). The V gene's germline CDR1 is MGHRA and CDR2 YSYEKL. V lost 4 bases, J lost 4 bases, and 16 bases lay in between. The CDR3 consists of 16 residues. Written as DNA, the CDR3 is TGCGCCAGCAGCCCTCTGGAGGGGGGCCTCACCGGGGAGCTGTTTTTT. It yields the protein CASSPLEGGLTGELFF.

V and J are TRBV5-4 and TRBJ1-1; TRBD1 might be the D (6 bases). Germline loops: CDR1 SGHNT, CDR2 YYREEE (reference sequence). The V gene lost 0 bases and the J gene lost 2 bases, with 14 bases spanning the gap. The CDR3 has 16 residues. This CDR3 is CASSLVFGRGNTEAFF. The CDR3 DNA is TGTGCCAGCAGCTTGGTGTTCGGCAGGGGAAACACTGAAGCTTTCTTT. The whole variable domain, remainder taken from reference TRBV5-4 and TRBJ1-1, is ETGVTQSPTHLIKTRGQQVTLRCSSQSGHNTVSWYQQALGQGPQFIFQYYREEENGRGNFPPRFSGLQFPNYSSELNVNALELDDSALYLCASSLVFGRGNTEAFFGQGTRLTVV.

The table lists this clonotype with many counts. CDR3 in amino acids: CASSRDNQPQHF. The CDR3 nucleotides read TGTGCCAGCAGCCGGGACAATCAGCCCCAGCATTTT. This sequence joins TRBV12-3 or TRBV12-4 and TRBJ1-5; D gene ambiguous. CDR3 length: 12 amino acids. With 6 bases removed from V and 3 bases from J, the gap between germline ends came to 6 bases.

This clonotype appeared a few times. This sequence joins TRBV13 and TRBJ2-1; 14 bases are shared with TRBD2. Trimming took 3 bases from V and 7 from J; bases not matched to a gene: 2. Germline CDR1 and CDR2: PRHDT and FYEKMQ (reference sequence). The CDR3 is made up of 15 amino acids. The CDR3 DNA is TGTGCCAGCAGCTTGACTAGCGGGGGGGAGAATGAGCAGTTCTTC. This translates into CASSLTSGGENEQFF. Full variable domain (rest looked up from reference TRBV13 and TRBJ2-1): AAGVIQSPRHLIKEKRETATLKCYPIPRHDTVYWYQQGPGQDPQFLISFYEKMQSDKGSIPDRFSAQQFSDYHSELNMSSLELGDSALYFCASSLTSGGENEQFFGPGTRLTVL.

This chain connects TRBV5-1 to TRBJ2-2, with TRBD1 identical over 7 bases. Germline V CDR1 and CDR2: SGHRS, YFSETQ. The CDR3 loop spans 14 amino acids. Trimming cost V 4 bases and J 4 bases; bases outside gene matches: 4. This chain's CDR3 is CASSVDRRTGELFF. Here the CDR3 DNA reads TGCGCCAGCAGCGTGGACAGGCGCACCGGGGAGCTGTTTTTT.

In its sample, this clonotype was seen a few times. The chain combines TRBV7-6 with TRBJ1-1; possibly TRBD1 for D (5 bases). CDR3 length: 14 residues. V lost 4 bases and J 4 bases, leaving 13 bases between the germline ends. Germline CDR1 reads SGHVS; CDR2 reads FNYEAQ. This chain's CDR3 is CASSSKGRTTEAFF. In nucleotides, the CDR3 is TGTGCCAGCAGCTCAAAGGGGAGGACCACTGAAGCTTTCTTT.

The DNA for the CDR3 is TGCAGTGCTAGGGACGGGGGGCGGATGAACACTGAAGCTTTCTTT. Translating gives CSARDGGRMNTEAFF. The chain recombines TRBV20-1 with TRBJ1-1; possible D gene TRBD1, 6 bases. The CDR3 consists of 15 residues. The V and J ends lost 3 bases and 0 bases respectively, with 14 bases between them. Germline V gene sequence: CDR1 DFQATT, CDR2 SNEGSKA (reference sequence).

There are a few counts of this clonotype. CDR3 in amino acids: CASSQAHLGADLSGYTF. CDR3 coding DNA: TGCGCCAGCAGCCAGGCTCACCTCGGGGCGGACTTGAGTGGCTACACCTTC. The rearrangement joins TRBV4-1 to TRBJ1-2; weak D call: TRBD1 (5 bases). The length of the CDR3 is 17 residues. The germline V and J ends were trimmed by 3 bases and 7 bases, with 24 bases remaining between them. Germline assignment: CDR1 MGHRA and CDR2 YSYEKL.

This chain connects TRBV10-3 to TRBJ1-2; D is possibly TRBD1 (6 bases). Germline V gene lookup returns CDR1 ENHRY and CDR2 SYGVKD. The ends were cut back, 7 bases at V and 7 bases at J, with 13 bases in the middle. The CDR3 covers 12 residues. CDR3 DNA: TGTGCCATCAAGAAGGAGGGGGTTGGCTACACCTTC. Translation gives CAIKKEGVGYTF.

The chain recombines TRBV18 with TRBJ1-1, with no clear D. V lost 3 bases to trimming and J lost 0 bases, with 11 bases between them. CDR1 KGHSH and CDR2 LQKENI come from the germline V gene. The CDR3 is 15 residues long. CDR3 sequence reads: CASSPDTEMNTEAFF. The CDR3 bases are TGTGCCAGCTCACCTGACACAGAAATGAACACTGAAGCTTTCTTT.

V gene TRBV5-1 combines with J gene TRBJ1-2; 9 positions match TRBD1. Trimming took 2 bases from V and 7 from J; bases not matched to a gene: 12. This CDR3 has 16 residues. The V gene's germline CDR1 is SGHRS and CDR2 YFSETQ. CDR3 coding DNA: TGCGCCAGCAGCTTTTTTGCGGCACAGGGGGCGAGTGGCTACACCTTC. Protein sequence: CASSFFAAQGASGYTF.

The chain joins TRBV20-1 to TRBJ2-1; D is perhaps TRBD1 (7 bases). V was shortened by 3 bases and J by 8 bases, with 14 bases between the two germline ends. CDR3 length equals 13 residues. Germline lookup yields CDR1 DFQATT and CDR2 SNEGSKA (reference sequence). The CDR3 loop is CSASRQGGYEQFF. DNA for the CDR3: TGCAGTGCTAGCCGCCAGGGGGGATATGAGCAGTTCTTC.

This clonotype was observed a few times. In nucleotides, the CDR3 is TGCGCCAGCAGCCCAATCCGCAGGGCTCGCACCGGGGAGCTGTTTTTT. This gives the protein CASSPIRRARTGELFF. This sequence joins TRBV4-1 and TRBJ2-2; a possible D gene is TRBD1 (5 bases). V was cut by 4 bases and J by 4 bases, with 16 bases left in between. The CDR3 runs to 16 residues. Germline CDR1 is MGHRA and CDR2 is YSYEKL.

The chain is built from TRBV4-3 and TRBJ2-7; 8 bases are shared with TRBD1. Germline V gives CDR1 LGHNA, CDR2 YSLEER. This CDR3 contains 16 residues. The V and J ends lost 0 bases and 6 bases, in that order; junction bases with no gene match: 10. CDR3 nucleotide sequence: TGCGCCAGCAGCCAAGACCACGGGACAGGAGGGGCCGAGCAGTACTTC. It yields the protein CASSQDHGTGGAEQYF.

This clonotype was observed a few times. The CDR3 protein is CASRPGRGGSYNEQFF. The CDR3, as DNA: TGTGCCAGCAGACCCGGGCGGGGGGGTTCCTACAATGAGCAGTTCTTC. The rearrangement links TRBV11-2 to TRBJ2-1; 9 bases line up with TRBD2. This CDR3 contains 16 residues. In germline, CDR1 is SGHAT, CDR2 FQNNGV. Trimming cost V 6 bases and J 1 base; bases outside gene matches: 7.

The chain couples TRBV6-1 to TRBJ1-1; perhaps TRBD1 as D (6 bases). There are 15 residues in the CDR3. Trimming took 4 bases from V and 1 from J, leaving 13 bases between them. CDR1 and CDR2 (germline): MNHNS, SASEGT. CDR3 region: CASSASQGENTEAFF. CDR3 nucleotide sequence: TGTGCCAGCAGTGCTTCACAGGGCGAGAACACTGAAGCTTTCTTT.

This clonotype came up a few times. V usage is TRBV4-1 and J usage is TRBJ1-5, with 11 positions matching TRBD1. The CDR3 has 17 amino acids. V lost 2 bases to trimming and J lost 6 bases; unmatched junction nucleotides: 9. Per germline, CDR1 MGHRA and CDR2 YSYEKL. The CDR3 is CASSQRTGTGGGQPQHF. The CDR3 DNA reads as TGCGCCAGCAGCCAACGCACCGGGACAGGGGGAGGTCAGCCCCAGCATTTT.

There are a few counts of this clonotype. This chain joins TRBV6-2 or TRBV6-3 and TRBJ1-6; no definite D call. V was cut by 7 bases and J by 7 bases, with 17 bases left in between. In germline, CDR1 is MNHEY, CDR2 SVGEGT. The CDR3 totals 15 residues. The CDR3 bases are TGTGCCAGCACCCTCCGGGATGTTTGGAATTCACCCCTCCACTTT. It encodes CASTLRDVWNSPLHF.

V usage is TRBV4-1 and J usage is TRBJ1-6, with D possibly TRBD1 on 6 matching bases. V was clipped by 1 base and J by 7 bases, with 17 bases between them. This CDR3 has 17 amino acids. CDR1 is MGHRA, CDR2 YSYEKL, per germline. CDR3 in amino acids: CASSQGRPRGKNSPLHF. In nucleotides, the CDR3 is TGCGCCAGCAGCCAAGGAAGACCCAGGGGAAAAAATTCACCCCTCCACTTT.

The sample holds a few counts of this clonotype. The V and J genes are TRBV20-1 and TRBJ2-3; D not resolved. Per the germline V gene, CDR1 is DFQATT and CDR2 is SNEGSKA (reference sequence). V shed 0 bases and J shed 7 bases, with 17 bases lying between them. The CDR3 is made up of 15 amino acids. CDR3 bases: TGCAGTGCTAGAGATTCTGGGTGGCCGTCGCATACGCAGTATTTT. Translation gives CSARDSGWPSHTQYF.

This clonotype was observed a few times. The chain recombines TRBV5-1 with TRBJ2-7, with 9 bases lining up with TRBD2. V lost 3 bases and J lost 2; bases outside the gene matches: 9. This CDR3 region has 16 residues. Germline-derived CDR1 and CDR2 are SGHRS and YFSETQ. The CDR3 region is CASSSVFERGAYEQYF. The CDR3 DNA reads TGCGCCAGCAGCTCCGTCTTCGAGCGGGGGGCCTACGAGCAGTACTTC.

CDR3 coding DNA: TGTGCCAGCAGTTTCGAGGGGTCTTGGGAAAATGGCTACACCTTC. Translated: CASSFEGSWENGYTF. V is TRBV6-6 and J is TRBJ1-2; perhaps TRBD1 as D (5 bases). Germline assignment: CDR1 MNHNY and CDR2 SVGAGI (reference sequence). V lost 4 bases and J 6 bases, leaving 18 bases between the germline ends. This CDR3 has 15 amino acids.

This clonotype was recorded a few times. The chain is built from TRBV5-1 and TRBJ2-7; D is undetermined. Trimming took 2 bases from V and 4 from J, leaving 13 bases between them. This CDR3 spans 14 amino acids. CDR1 is SGHRS, CDR2 YFSETQ, per germline. CDR3 nucleotides: TGCGCCAGCAGCTTATTGGGTGACCGGTACGAGCAGTACGTC. Its translation: CASSLLGDRYEQYV.

This clonotype was recorded a few times. V usage is TRBV10-3 and J usage is TRBJ2-5; 7 positions match TRBD2. The germline V gene encodes CDR1 ENHRY and CDR2 SYGVKD. Unmatched junction bases numbered 4, after V lost 4 bases and J lost 5 bases. The CDR3 consists of 13 residues. The CDR3 sequence is CAISVAGRETQYF. CDR3 sequence (DNA): TGTGCCATCAGTGTGGCCGGGAGGGAGACCCAGTACTTC.

This clonotype has ten or more counts. The chain links TRBV6-1 to TRBJ2-6; TRBD2 matches at 9 bases. Trimming at V came to 2 bases and at J to 2 bases, leaving 7 bases not matched to a gene. The CDR3 runs to 18 residues. Germline lookup yields CDR1 MNHNS and CDR2 SASEGT. CDR3 amino acids: CASSERSGGPTGANVLTF. CDR3 coding DNA: TGTGCCAGCAGTGAACGGAGCGGGGGGCCAACTGGGGCCAACGTCCTGACTTTC.

The table lists this clonotype with a few counts. The genes are TRBV6-5 and TRBJ1-4; possible D gene TRBD1, 6 bases. The CDR3 runs to 13 residues. Trimming shortened V by 6 bases and J by 12 bases, and 17 bases separated the two germline ends. In germline, CDR1 is MNHEY, CDR2 SVGAGI. For the CDR3, the DNA is TGTGCCAGCAGCCCAAACAGGGACCATCAACTGTTTTTT. This codes for CASSPNRDHQLFF.